The sequence of this T cell receptor (beta chain) was determined in a study of preoperative IRX-2 immunotherapy in early breast cancer. Treatment reported: preoperative locoregional IRX-2 cytokine immunotherapy. Patients received preoperative, locoregional IRX-2 cytokine immunotherapy in a phase Ib study. Profiling relied on immunoSEQ multiplex PCR, and the TCRdb table lists in-frame clones only, not all of them. The sample shows around 88,000 clones, about nine tenths of them seen only once. V lost 2 bases to trimming and J lost 2 bases, with 8 bases between them. The CDR3 totals 14 residues. Germline V CDR1 and CDR2: SGHNT, YENEEA.

This sequence joins TRBV11-3 and TRBJ2-3; the D gene is possibly TRBD2 (6 bases). The clonotype originates from a human donor with breast cancer. The sequencing here drew on tumor tissue, taken after IRX-2 immunotherapy. The CDR3 reads CASSLRRDTDTQYF. Written as DNA, the CDR3 is TGTGCCAGCAGCTTAAGGCGGGACACAGATACGCAGTATTTT.